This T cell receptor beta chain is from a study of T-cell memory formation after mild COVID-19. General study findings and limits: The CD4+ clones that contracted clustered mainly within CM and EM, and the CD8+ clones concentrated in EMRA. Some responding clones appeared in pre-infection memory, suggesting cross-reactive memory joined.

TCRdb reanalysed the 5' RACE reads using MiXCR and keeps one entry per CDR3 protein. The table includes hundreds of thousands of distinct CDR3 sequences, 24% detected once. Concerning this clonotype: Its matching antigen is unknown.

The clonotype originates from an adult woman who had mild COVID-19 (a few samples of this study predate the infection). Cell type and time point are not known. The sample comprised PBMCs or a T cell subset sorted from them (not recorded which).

Written as DNA, the CDR3 is TGTGCCATCAGTGAGGAGGGACAGGTCGATGGCTACACCTTC. It yields the protein CAISEEGQVDGYTF. This chain joins TRBV10-3 and TRBJ1-2; 8 bases are shared with TRBD1. Trimming removed 2 bases from V and 6 bases from J; junction bases left unmatched: 5. CDR1 is ENHRY, CDR2 SYGVKD, per germline. The CDR3 extends over 14 amino acids.